Presented here are 10 T cell receptor beta chains from one specimen sequenced in a study of breast tumors, draining lymph nodes, adjacent tissues. TCRdb passed the multiplex PCR reads through MiXCR, listing each CDR3 protein once. The sample carries approximately 37,000 distinct CDR3 sequences, approximately 37% recorded once. The sample taken for sequencing was breast tumor tissue. These receptors came from a female donor with breast cancer. Some clones in this sample may be carry-over from other donors' samples.

This clonotype came up many times. The chain recombines TRBV11-2 with TRBJ2-2; TRBD1 matches at 8 bases. The V segment lost 5 bases and the J segment 3 bases; nucleotides outside the gene matches: 14. CDR3 length equals 18 residues. The germline V gene encodes CDR1 SGHAT and CDR2 FQNNGV. The CDR3 DNA is TGTGCCAGCAGCCTGAAGCAGGGGGCAAGATTGGACACCGGGGAGCTGTTTTTT. Its protein is CASSLKQGARLDTGELFF.

This chain uses TRBV7-8 with TRBJ2-3; 14 bases are shared with TRBD2. CDR3 length equals 16 residues. Trimming removed 5 bases from V and 4 bases from J; junction bases left unmatched: 5. Looked up from germline, CDR1 is SGHVS and CDR2 is FQNEAQ. CDR3 coding DNA: TGTGCCAGCAGCCGGACTAGCGGGAGGTTCGCAGATACGCAGTATTTT. Protein product: CASSRTSGRFADTQYF.

Relative to its sample, this clonotype is medium-sized. The chain employs TRBV29-1 and TRBJ2-1, with 8 bases fitting TRBD2. This CDR3 has 14 amino acids. Germline CDR1 and CDR2: SQVTM and ANQGSEA. The V segment lost 5 bases and the J segment 5 bases; nucleotides outside the gene matches: 8. The CDR3, as DNA: TGCAGCGTTAGTGGCGGGAGGACCGACAATGAGCAGTTCTTC. Protein: CSVSGGRTDNEQFF.

This clonotype was counted between two and nine times. The V call is TRBV6-2 or TRBV6-3, the J call TRBJ2-1; D is undetermined. The V and J ends lost 4 bases and 6 bases respectively, with 7 bases between them. Looked up from germline, CDR1 is MNHEY and CDR2 is SVGEGT. This CDR3 has 12 amino acids. CDR3 sequence (DNA): TGTGCCAGCAGTTCTAGGAGCAATGAGCAGTTCTTC. Amino acid sequence: CASSSRSNEQFF.

This clonotype was recorded at least ten times. The V gene is TRBV20-1, the J gene TRBJ2-1; the match to TRBD2 covers 12 bases. V was pared by 5 bases and J by 6 bases, with 5 bases of the junction left unmatched. This CDR3 is 14 amino acids long. Germline V gene sequence: CDR1 DFQATT, CDR2 SNEGSKA (reference sequence). In DNA form, the CDR3 reads TGCAGTGCTGGTAGGACTAGCGGGATCAATGAGCAGTTCTTC. Translated, it gives CSAGRTSGINEQFF.

This clonotype was seen repeatedly, ten times or more. The chain couples TRBV12-3 or TRBV12-4 to TRBJ1-3; D remains ambiguous. V lost 5 bases and J lost 9, with 11 bases in between. The CDR3 has 12 amino acids. As DNA, the CDR3 is TGTGCCAGCAGTCCCACGTGGGGCACCATATATTTT. Translation gives CASSPTWGTIYF.

This chain links TRBV7-8 with TRBJ2-2; 11 nucleotides align to TRBD1. J was trimmed by 6 bases and V by 5 bases; bases with no gene match: 11. The CDR3 consists of 17 residues. In germline, CDR1 is SGHVS, CDR2 FQNEAQ. CDR3 region: CASSPQSRDRGSGELFF. CDR3 nucleotides: TGTGCCAGCAGCCCCCAATCCAGGGACAGGGGGTCCGGGGAGCTGTTTTTT. Full variable domain (rest looked up from reference TRBV7-8 and TRBJ2-2): GAGVSQSPRYKVAKRGQDVALRCDPISGHVSLFWYQQALGQGPEFLTYFQNEAQLDKSGLPSDRFFAERPEGSVSTLKIQRTQQEDSAVYLCASSPQSRDRGSGELFFGEGSRLTVL.

This chain joins TRBV11-2 and TRBJ2-1; 7 bases align to TRBD2. Trimming at V came to 7 bases and at J to 5 bases, leaving 8 bases not matched to a gene. The V gene's germline CDR1 is SGHAT and CDR2 FQNNGV. The CDR3 is made up of 14 amino acids. CDR3 DNA sequence: TGTGCCAGCACGAGGACTAGGGGAAACAATGAGCAGTTCTTC. This sequence encodes CASTRTRGNNEQFF.

A note on this clonotype: Being one base from a much bigger clone, this may be a read error. The chain couples TRBV20-1 to TRBJ2-3; the match to TRBD2 covers 15 bases. The ends lost 3 bases at V and 5 bases at J; junction bases unmatched: 12. The length of the CDR3 is 18 residues. The germline V gene has CDR1 DFQATT and CDR2 SNEGSKA (reference sequence). CDR3 bases: TGCAGTGCTAGTTTTAGAATCTCGGGACTAGCGGGAGGAGATACGCAGTATTTT. Translated: CSASFRISGLAGGDTQYF.

With respect to this clonotype: A much larger clone lies a single base off, so this may be a read error. This sequence joins TRBV6-1 and TRBJ2-1; maybe TRBD2 (5 bases). Trimming removed 5 bases from V and 0 bases from J, with 20 bases in between. The CDR3 has 18 residues. Germline CDR1 and CDR2: MNHNS and SASEGT. CDR3 nucleotides: TGTGCCAGCAGTCAGCGGCCAGCGGAGAAGAGCTCCTACAATGAGCAGTTCTTC. This sequence encodes CASSQRPAEKSSYNEQFF.